This is a list of T cell receptor beta chains from one sample in a study of shared clonotypes between healthy human individuals. Some clones are missing from TCRdb's copy, which holds only in-frame ones; the method was immunoSEQ multiplex PCR. The sample lists 110,000 or so clones, about 63% occurring once. The sample consisted of memory CD8+ T cells sorted from blood. The receptor source for this set is a woman aged 25 to 39 in good health. The CDR3 runs from the conserved cysteine through the conserved F or W. D genes are given only for firm matches. Expanded clones are given a class, and other clones once, few, many or no size at all.

v_call	d_call	clone_size	j_call	cdr3_nt	cdr3_aa
TRBV4-2	TRBD2	-	TRBJ2-7	TGTGCCAGCAGCTTACTTGCGGGAGTAGGGGTGGGCGAGCAGTACTTC	CASSLLAGVGVGEQYF
TRBV27	TRBD2	-	TRBJ2-1	TGTGCCAGCAGTCCCGCTAGCGGGCCGAGCAATGAGCAGTTCTTC	CASSPASGPSNEQFF
TRBV10-2	-	-	TRBJ2-2	TGCGCCAGCACGGACAGAGCCACCGGGGAGCTGTTTTTT	CASTDRATGELFF
TRBV29-1	-	few	TRBJ2-1	TGCAGCGTAGGAACCTACGCGAACAATGAGCAGTTCTTC	CSVGTYANNEQFF
TRBV2	TRBD2	-	TRBJ2-1	TGTGCCATCGGGACTATAACAAAGTCACATGAGCAGTTCTTC	CAIGTITKSHEQFF
TRBV27	-	-	TRBJ2-7	TGTGCCAGCAGTTCGCCTTCCCGAGGGGGTTCCTACGAGCAGTACTTC	CASSSPSRGGSYEQYF
TRBV14	TRBD2	-	TRBJ2-7	TGTGCCAGCAGCCATGGGCAAACTAGCGGGAGGGCCCTCCCGCTAATTAGAGCCTACGAGCAGTACTTC	CASSHGQTSGRALPLIRAYEQYF
TRBV28	TRBD1	-	TRBJ2-7	TGTGCCAGCAGATTGACAGGGGCCACTAGGGGGTACGAGCAGTACTTC	CASRLTGATRGYEQYF
TRBV5-1	TRBD1	-	TRBJ2-7	TGCGCCAGCAGCCAAAGACAGGGTACAGCCTACGAGCAGTACTTC	CASSQRQGTAYEQYF
TRBV5-4	TRBD2	-	TRBJ2-7	TGTGCCAGCAGCTCAGCTAGCGGGGGTCCCTCCTACGAGCAGTACTTC	CASSSASGGPSYEQYF
TRBV29-1	-	-	TRBJ2-7	TGCAGCGTTGAAGAAGCAACAGGGGGGGCAACCTACGAGCAGTACTTC	CSVEEATGGATYEQYF
TRBV5-1	TRBD1	-	TRBJ2-7	TGCGCCAGCAGCTCTCGGGACAGGTACTACGAGCAGTACTTC	CASSSRDRYYEQYF
TRBV5-1	-	-	TRBJ2-1	TGCGCCAGCAGCTTGGGACCGAGCAATGAGCAGTTCTTC	CASSLGPSNEQFF
TRBV10-3	-	-	TRBJ1-1	TGTGCCATCAGTAAAGCCCGAAACAGGCTGAACACTGAAGCTTTCTTT	CAISKARNRLNTEAFF
TRBV18	-	-	TRBJ2-7	TGTGCCAGCTCACCTTGGGACTCGAGTGGTCACTACGAGCAGTACTTC	CASSPWDSSGHYEQYF
TRBV5-6	-	-	TRBJ2-3	TGTGCCAGCAGCTTGGACCTAGCTCTCCGCACAGATACGCAGTATTTT	CASSLDLALRTDTQYF
TRBV6-1	TRBD2	few	TRBJ2-5	TGTGCCAGCAATGAAGGGTCTAGCGGGAGCGAGACCCAGTACTTC	CASNEGSSGSETQYF
TRBV6-5	-	once	TRBJ1-1	TGTGCCAGCAGTTACAGTCGCAACACTGAAGCTTTCTTT	CASSYSRNTEAFF
TRBV7-2	-	-	TRBJ1-3	TGTGCCAGCAGCTTGAGTGGCTCTGGAAACACCATATATTTT	CASSLSGSGNTIYF
TRBV25-1	-	-	TRBJ2-7	TGTGCCAGCAGTGAAGCCCACGGGACGTACATTAGTGAGCAGTACTTC	CASSEAHGTYISEQYF
TRBV19	-	-	TRBJ1-4	TGTGCCAGTTGGGACACGGGTAATGAAAAACTGTTTTTT	CASWDTGNEKLFF
TRBV29-1	-	-	TRBJ2-3	TGCAGCGTTGTTGGCGGGGCCACAGATACGCAGTATTTT	CSVVGGATDTQYF
TRBV11-2	-	-	TRBJ1-1	TGTGCCAGCAGCCAAGACTACACGTACACTGAAGCTTTCTTT	CASSQDYTYTEAFF
TRBV25-1	TRBD2	-	TRBJ2-7	TGTGCCAGCAGTGAACCTAGCGGGCTTAGCTCCTACGAGCAGTACTTC	CASSEPSGLSSYEQYF
TRBV7-9	TRBD2	-	TRBJ2-1	TGTGCCAGCAGCGGGCAAGGGACTAGCGGGAGCTCCTACAATGAGCAGTTCTTC	CASSGQGTSGSSYNEQFF
TRBV9	-	-	TRBJ2-5	TGTGCCAGCAGCCCGGTCCCACTGGGAACCCAGTACTTC	CASSPVPLGTQYF
TRBV19	-	-	TRBJ2-1	TGTGCCAGTAGTATGAGGTCGACGGGTGAGCAGTTCTTC	CASSMRSTGEQFF
TRBV28	TRBD1	many	TRBJ2-7	TGTGCCAGCAGTGGACCGGGACAGGTTCCCTTATCGGCCTACGAGCAGTACTTC	CASSGPGQVPLSAYEQYF
TRBV5-1	TRBD1	-	TRBJ1-1	TGCGCCAGCAGCGCCGAGCGACAGGGAATATCGACTGAAGCTTTCTTT	CASSAERQGISTEAFF
TRBV28	TRBD2	-	TRBJ2-7	TGTGCCAGCACTCCAACCGTTAGCGGGGCCCGCGAGCAGTACTTC	CASTPTVSGAREQYF
TRBV4-2	-	once	TRBJ1-3	TGTGCCAGCAGCGAAGAAGGGGACCTCTCTGGAAACACCATATATTTT	CASSEEGDLSGNTIYF
TRBV4-1	TRBD1	-	TRBJ1-1	TGCGCCAGCAGCCAAGATGGGGGACAGGGGTTCGTCGTCACTGAAGCTTTCTTT	CASSQDGGQGFVVTEAFF
TRBV4-1	-	-	TRBJ2-2	TGCGCCAGCAGCCCAGCTGACGGGGCCGCTCTATGGACCGGGGAGCTGTTTTTT	CASSPADGAALWTGELFF
TRBV28	TRBD1	few	TRBJ2-7	TGTGCCAGCGGCTGGGACAGGTCCTACGAGCAGTACTTC	CASGWDRSYEQYF
TRBV27	-	-	TRBJ2-7	TGTGCCAGCAGAACAACCTCCTACGAGCAGTACTTC	CASRTTSYEQYF
TRBV6-1	-	many	TRBJ1-1	TGTGCCAGCAGTGAAGAGGAAGGAGGGGGGAACACTGAAGCTTTCTTT	CASSEEEGGGNTEAFF
TRBV19	TRBD2	-	TRBJ2-3	TGTGCCAGTAGTATATATTGGGGGACTAGCGGGAGCGCAGATACGCAGTATTTT	CASSIYWGTSGSADTQYF
TRBV6-7	-	many	TRBJ2-7	TGTGCCAGCAGTTCCGGACTTCTCGGGGAGCAGTACTTC	CASSSGLLGEQYF
TRBV7-9	-	-	TRBJ1-5	TGTGCCAGCAGCTTAGGAGGGGAGTATGGACAGCCCCAGCATTTT	CASSLGGEYGQPQHF
TRBV5-1	-	-	TRBJ1-1	TGCGCCAGCAGGTCTCAGGGCCCGAACACTGAAGCTTTCTTT	CASRSQGPNTEAFF
TRBV25-1	TRBD1	many	TRBJ1-4	TGTGCCAGCAGTGGGGCAGGGGGAATCGGTGAAAAACTGTTTTTT	CASSGAGGIGEKLFF
TRBV25-1	TRBD1	many	TRBJ2-2	TGTGCCAGCCAGACAGGGGGCGACACCGGGGAGCTGTTTTTT	CASQTGGDTGELFF
TRBV10-3	TRBD2	-	TRBJ2-2	TGTGCCATCAGTGAGACTAGCGGTGAGAACGGGGAGCTGTTTTTT	CAISETSGENGELFF
TRBV4-1	-	-	TRBJ2-5	TGCGCCAGCAGCCAAGAGGGGGCAGAGACCCAGTACTTC	CASSQEGAETQYF
TRBV7-8	-	few	TRBJ2-7	TGTGCCAGCAGCTCGCTGGACTACGAGCAGTACTTC	CASSSLDYEQYF
TRBV6-1	TRBD1	-	TRBJ1-6	TGTGCCAGCAGTGAAGGGACAGGGAATTCACCCCTCCACTTT	CASSEGTGNSPLHF
TRBV10-1	-	-	TRBJ1-2	TGCGCCAGCAGTGCCGGAAAGACCTATGGCTACACCTTC	CASSAGKTYGYTF
TRBV6-6	-	once	TRBJ1-1	TGTGCCAGCAGTTACGAGGGGGAGAACACTGAAGCTTTCTTT	CASSYEGENTEAFF
TRBV9	TRBD2	few	TRBJ2-5	TGTGCCAGCAGCGTGGGCGGGAGTGGTGAGACCCAGTACTTC	CASSVGGSGETQYF
TRBV25-1	TRBD2	-	TRBJ2-7	TGTGCCAGCAGCGAAGGGACTAGCGGGAGATACGAGCAGTACTTC	CASSEGTSGRYEQYF
TRBV19	-	-	TRBJ2-7	TGTGCCAGTAGTGCATGGCCGGTTGAATTTGCGCAGTACTTC	CASSAWPVEFAQYF
TRBV27	TRBD2	-	TRBJ2-7	TGTGCCAGCTCTAGCGGTAACTACGAGCAGTACTTC	CASSSGNYEQYF
TRBV7-9	TRBD1	-	TRBJ2-5	TGTGCCAGCAGTTCGCCCCAGGGGGTAGCCTTAGGTGAGACCCAGTACTTC	CASSSPQGVALGETQYF
TRBV2	-	once	TRBJ1-1	TGTGCCAGCAGGGATTGGAACACTGAAGCTTTCTTT	CASRDWNTEAFF
TRBV29-1	-	-	TRBJ1-2	TGCAGCGTTGGAGACAGACCTTATGGCTACACCTTC	CSVGDRPYGYTF